A single sample gave rise to the 2 T cell receptor beta chains below, sequenced in a study of shared clonotypes between healthy human individuals. TCRdb's table, derived via immunoSEQ multiplex PCR, lists solely in-frame clones and lacks some. The sample lists 450,000 to 650,000 clones; roughly four fifths were seen once. Sequenced sample: PBMCs. The origin of the receptors is a woman in her thirties or forties in good health. Some clones in this sample may be carry-over from other donors' samples.

This chain uses TRBV6-4 with TRBJ2-1; D is ambiguous. The germline V gene encodes CDR1 MRHNA and CDR2 SNTAGT. CDR3 size: 13 residues. Trimming removed 4 bases at V and 5 bases at J, with 9 bases between. The CDR3 spells CASSVGENNEQFF. The CDR3 DNA sequence: TGTGCCAGCAGTGTTGGAGAGAACAATGAGCAGTTCTTC.

This clone was picked up many times. The chain combines TRBV28 with TRBJ1-1; tentative D call: TRBD1 (6 bases). The V gene lost 7 bases and the J gene lost 2 bases, with 17 bases spanning the gap. This CDR3 has 15 residues. Germline loops: CDR1 MDHEN, CDR2 SYDVKM. CDR3 in amino acids: CASTTPGDINTEAFF. The CDR3 coding sequence is TGTGCCAGCACCACCCCGGGGGACATAAACACTGAAGCTTTCTTT.